These 30 T cell receptor beta chains originate from one sample sequenced in a study of T cells in Graves' hyperthyroidism and ophthalmopathy (dated by TCRdb to about 2019). The library was made by multiplex PCR. Reads for this sample came from an Illumina HiSeq 2000. TCR beta CDR3 regions were amplified from RNA transcripts. A first-round RT-PCR of the TCR CDR3 used the HTBI primer set with the Qiagen OneStep RT-PCR kit. The raw public reads went through TCRdb reprocessing: fastp at Q25, MiXCR clone calling, in-frame beta chains kept. Here each entry gathers all rows of one CDR3 protein and keeps the most common genes and DNA. In this sample the table shows roughly 250,000 distinct CDR3 sequences, roughly 22% of which occur a single time. The ten top clones hold about 60% of the sample. Sequenced material: blood. These receptors were obtained from a man younger than 45 with Graves' ophthalmopathy.

This chain connects TRBV20-1 to TRBJ1-1; D is unclear. V was pared by 5 bases and J by 4 bases, with 14 bases between. This CDR3 region has 13 residues. Per the germline V gene, CDR1 is DFQATT and CDR2 is SNEGSKA (reference sequence). This chain's CDR3 is CSASLSAGTEAFF. CDR3 coding DNA: TGCAGTGCTTCACTGTCGGCAGGCACTGAAGCTTTCTTT.

This clonotype was observed a handful of times. The rearrangement joins TRBV5-1 to TRBJ2-7; D is perhaps TRBD1 (5 bases). V shed 1 base and J shed 4 bases, with 15 bases lying between them. Germline CDR1 SGHRS, CDR2 YFSETQ. This CDR3 contains 15 residues. CDR3 region: CASSLIQGSGYEQYF. CDR3 nucleotides: TGCGCCAGCAGCTTGATTCAGGGTTCCGGATACGAGCAGTACTTC.

V gene TRBV9 combines with J gene TRBJ2-3, with 14 bases fitting TRBD2. Per the germline V gene, CDR1 is SGDLS and CDR2 is YYNGEE. With 2 bases clipped from V and 4 bases from J, the junction kept 6 bases outside the gene matches. This CDR3 is built from 17 residues. CDR3 DNA sequence: TGTGCCAGCAGCGTCGGACTAGCGGGAGGTGTGGCAGATACGCAGTATTTT. Protein product: CASSVGLAGGVADTQYF.

This clonotype occurred many times. This chain uses TRBV3-1 with TRBJ2-2; D is undetermined. Trimming shortened V by 4 bases and J by 4 bases, and 7 bases separated the two germline ends. The CDR3 is 13 amino acids. Germline CDR1 LGHDT, CDR2 YNNKEL (reference sequence). Here the CDR3 DNA reads TGTGCCAGCAGCCTTAAAGGCACCGGGGAGCTGTTTTTT. As protein: CASSLKGTGELFF.

This clonotype has a handful of counts. V and J are TRBV20-1 and TRBJ2-2; D is perhaps TRBD1 (6 bases). Trimming left V 7 bases short and J 1 base short, with 10 bases between. CDR1 is DFQATT, CDR2 SNEGSKA, per germline (reference sequence). The CDR3 covers 13 residues. Here the CDR3 reads CSGRQENTGELFF. CDR3 nucleotides: TGCAGTGGACGACAGGAGAACACCGGGGAGCTGTTTTTT.

The gene calls are TRBV4-2 and TRBJ2-2, with D possibly being TRBD2 (5 bases). The CDR3 is 16 residues long. The V gene's germline CDR1 is LGHNA and CDR2 YNFKEQ. V gave up 4 bases and J gave up 5 bases, with 17 bases separating them. CDR3 residues: CASSLLREWSTGELFF. DNA for the CDR3: TGTGCCAGCAGCCTTTTAAGGGAGTGGAGTACCGGGGAGCTGTTTTTT.

This clonotype was detected many times. This CDR3 reads CASSPRSATNEKLFF. The CDR3 bases are TGTGCCAGCAGCCCCCGTTCAGCAACTAATGAAAAACTGTTTTTT. The gene calls are TRBV5-5 and TRBJ1-4; D is unresolved. V gave up 4 bases and J gave up 0 bases, with 10 bases separating them. The length of the CDR3 is 15 residues. Germline V lookup: CDR1 SGHKS, CDR2 YYEKEE (reference sequence).

This rearrangement joins TRBV7-9 to TRBJ2-1; 10 bases match TRBD2. Per the germline V gene, CDR1 is SEHNR and CDR2 is FQNEAQ (reference sequence). V trimming: 5 bases; J trimming: 2 bases; junction bases outside the gene matches: 9. The CDR3 is 17 amino acids. The CDR3 spells CASSPPQREGPYNEQFF. In DNA, the CDR3 is TGTGCCAGCAGCCCCCCCCAGCGGGAGGGCCCCTACAATGAGCAGTTCTTC.

This clonotype appeared many times. The genes are TRBV20-1 and TRBJ2-7, with 9 nucleotides matching TRBD1. V gave up 3 bases and J gave up 3 bases; unmatched junction bases: 3. CDR1 DFQATT and CDR2 SNEGSKA come from the germline V gene (reference sequence). This CDR3 comprises 13 residues. Here the CDR3 reads CSASPGQGYEQYF. The DNA for the CDR3 is TGCAGTGCTAGCCCGGGACAGGGCTACGAGCAGTACTTC.

This clonotype was recorded a few times. The V call is TRBV6-1, the J call TRBJ1-2; a possible D gene is TRBD1 (6 bases). Trimming took 6 bases from V and 5 from J, leaving 22 bases between them. In germline, CDR1 is MNHNS, CDR2 SASEGT. The CDR3 totals 16 residues. The CDR3 here is CASRTPEGGGLYGYTF. The CDR3, as DNA: TGTGCCAGCAGGACCCCCGAGGGGGGAGGCCTTTATGGCTACACCTTC.

This clonotype was recorded many times. The V call is TRBV11-2, the J call TRBJ1-5; a weak D match, TRBD1 (5 bases). Trimming took off 5 bases at V and 7 bases at J, with 12 bases between the two ends. The CDR3 totals 13 residues. CDR1 SGHAT and CDR2 FQNNGV come from the germline V gene. The CDR3 reads CASSGGGPQPQHF. The CDR3 coding sequence is TGTGCCAGCAGCGGGGGGGGACCGCAGCCCCAGCATTTT.

With regard to this clonotype: A much bigger clone sits one base away, suggesting this may be a read error. The chain uses TRBV28 and TRBJ2-1, with D possibly matching TRBD2 (5 bases). V gave up 6 bases and J gave up 3 bases, with 15 bases separating them. CDR3 length: 15 residues. CDR1 and CDR2 (germline): MDHEN, SYDVKM. The CDR3 DNA reads TGTGCCAGCAGATCCTCCTCTGCGGGCTACAATGAGCAGTTCTTC. Encoded protein: CASRSSSAGYNEQFF.

This clonotype has ten or more counts. This sequence joins TRBV30 and TRBJ2-1, with 9 nucleotides matching TRBD1. V lost 3 bases to trimming and J lost 3 bases; unmatched junction nucleotides: 3. The CDR3 has 14 amino acids. Germline V gives CDR1 GTSNPN, CDR2 SVGIG (reference sequence). Here the CDR3 reads CAWSTGGFYNEQFF. The CDR3 nucleotides are TGTGCCTGGAGCACAGGGGGCTTCTACAATGAGCAGTTCTTC.

This clonotype was seen a few times. The chain has TRBV15 and TRBJ2-1; the match to TRBD1 covers 10 bases. The CDR3 loop spans 15 amino acids. V lost 1 base and J lost 3; bases outside the gene matches: 0. Per the germline V gene, CDR1 is LNHNV and CDR2 is YYDKDF (reference sequence). The CDR3 coding sequence is TGTGCCACCAGCAGAGGGACAGGGGGCTACAATGAGCAGTTCTTC. It is translated as CATSRGTGGYNEQFF.

The chain is built from TRBV14 and TRBJ2-7, with 7 bases aligning to TRBD2. This CDR3 is 16 amino acids long. The ends lost 4 bases at V and 0 bases at J; junction bases unmatched: 9. The germline gives CDR1 SGHDN, CDR2 FVKESK. CDR3 residues: CASSLRGGSPSYEQYF. CDR3 bases: TGTGCCAGCAGCCTAAGGGGCGGGAGTCCCTCCTACGAGCAGTACTTC.

The chain couples TRBV27 to TRBJ2-1; D gene uncertain. The CDR3 contains 15 residues. Germline V gives CDR1 MNHEY, CDR2 SMNVEV (reference sequence). With 2 bases removed from V and 2 bases from J, the gap between germline ends came to 10 bases. CDR3 DNA: TGTGCCAGCAGTTTAAGCCGTCGGACCTACAATGAGCAGTTCTTC. It is translated as CASSLSRRTYNEQFF.

This clonotype was seen at least ten times. The V gene is TRBV3-1, the J gene TRBJ1-1; 8 bases are a match to TRBD1. The CDR3 has 15 residues. V shed 8 bases, J shed 0 bases, and the junction held 8 bases outside the gene matches. The V gene's germline CDR1 is LGHDT and CDR2 YNNKEL (reference sequence). DNA for the CDR3: TGTGCCAGCCAGTCAGGGGGCCGCATGAACACTGAAGCTTTCTTT. Amino acid sequence: CASQSGGRMNTEAFF.

This clonotype came up many times. The chain carries TRBV2 and TRBJ2-2; possibly TRBD1 or TRBD2 for D (5 bases each). Trimming left V 5 bases short and J 2 bases short, with 12 bases between. The CDR3 loop spans 15 amino acids. Germline V gene lookup returns CDR1 SNHLY and CDR2 FYNNEI. The CDR3 DNA reads as TGTGCCAGCAGTTCGGAAGGGACCAACACCGGGGAGCTGTTTTTT. Its protein product is CASSSEGTNTGELFF.

The chain joins TRBV14 to TRBJ2-2, with D maybe TRBD2 (7 bases). The V gene's germline CDR1 is SGHDN and CDR2 FVKESK. V was shortened by 0 bases and J by 5 bases, with 13 bases between the two germline ends. CDR3 size: 16 residues. The DNA for the CDR3 is TGTGCCAGCAGCCAAGATCCCGGGGGGCGAACCGGGGAGCTGTTTTTT. It translates to CASSQDPGGRTGELFF.

This clonotype showed up many times. The chain recombines TRBV11-1 with TRBJ1-1; D is possibly TRBD1 (6 bases). Germline assignment: CDR1 SGHAT and CDR2 FQDESV (reference sequence). This CDR3 is built from 14 residues. Trimming took 5 bases from V and 10 from J, leaving 20 bases between them. CDR3 nucleotides: TGTGCCAGCAGCCTCAGGACGGGGGCGCCCCGAGCTTTCTTT. This encodes CASSLRTGAPRAFF.

This clonotype was seen a handful of times. The rearrangement links TRBV6-1 to TRBJ2-1, with 9 bases identical to TRBD1. The CDR3 runs to 13 residues. V shed 6 bases and J 9 bases; nucleotides not matched to a gene: 6. The germline gives CDR1 MNHNS, CDR2 SASEGT. CDR3 protein: CASRDRGRGEQFF. For the CDR3, the DNA is TGTGCCAGCAGGGACAGGGGAAGGGGTGAGCAGTTCTTC.

This clonotype appeared a few times. This rearrangement joins TRBV28 to TRBJ1-5; D is undetermined. This CDR3 has 14 residues. Trimming left V 3 bases short and J 3 bases short, with 9 bases between. The germline gives CDR1 MDHEN, CDR2 SYDVKM. The CDR3 DNA sequence: TGTGCCAGCAGTTTTCTCCAAACCAATCAGCCCCAGCATTTT. It specifies CASSFLQTNQPQHF.

The chain recombines TRBV11-2 with TRBJ2-3; tentatively, D is TRBD1 (5 bases). V dropped 1 base and J dropped 2 bases, with 10 bases sitting between them. Germline V gene sequence: CDR1 SGHAT, CDR2 FQNNGV. CDR3 size: 15 residues. As DNA, the CDR3 is TGTGCCAGCAGCTTAGCGCTGGACAACACAGATACGCAGTATTTT. Translated: CASSLALDNTDTQYF.

There are a few counts of this clonotype. The chain carries TRBV6-1 and TRBJ1-4, with a weak D call TRBD1 (5 bases). The CDR3 extends over 13 amino acids. Per germline, CDR1 MNHNS and CDR2 SASEGT. V was cut by 6 bases and J by 2 bases, with 7 bases left in between. The CDR3 coding sequence is TGTGCCAGCAGGCCAGGGACTAATGAAAAACTGTTTTTT. It is translated as CASRPGTNEKLFF.

V and J are TRBV20-1 and TRBJ1-3, with D uncertain. Germline CDR1 reads DFQATT; CDR2 reads SNEGSKA (reference sequence). The CDR3 is made up of 14 amino acids. Trimming shortened V by 0 bases and J by 0 bases, and 6 bases separated the two germline ends. CDR3 coding DNA: TGCAGTGCTAGAGATAACCTCTCTGGAAACACCATATATTTT. It encodes CSARDNLSGNTIYF.

The DNA of the CDR3 is TGTGCCAGCAGCTTAAGGGGGTTCCCCGGGGAGCTGTTTTTT. Amino acid sequence: CASSLRGFPGELFF. The chain joins TRBV7-3 to TRBJ2-2; D possibly uses TRBD1 or TRBD2 (5 bases each). The CDR3 extends over 14 amino acids. The germline gives CDR1 SGHTA, CDR2 FQGTGA. Between the trimmed V and J ends, which lost 1 base and 6 bases, there was a span of 9 bases.

J is TRBJ2-7 and V is TRBV15; D possibly matches TRBD1 or TRBD2 (5 bases each). CDR3 length: 14 residues. Trimming removed 3 bases from V and 3 bases from J, with 12 bases in between. Germline CDR1 is LNHNV and CDR2 is YYDKDF (reference sequence). The CDR3 bases are TGTGCCACCAGCAGCCCCGGGGCCTACTACGAGCAGTACTTC. The encoded protein is CATSSPGAYYEQYF.

Comment on this clonotype: A much larger clone differs from this one at a single base, so this may be a read error. The chain carries TRBV3-1 and TRBJ1-2; D perhaps matches TRBD1 (5 bases). The germline V and J ends were trimmed by 4 bases and 2 bases, with 8 bases remaining between them. The CDR3 covers 13 residues. Germline CDR1 LGHDT, CDR2 YNNKEL (reference sequence). The CDR3, as DNA: TGTGCCAGCAGCCGTGGGACGAACTATGGCTACACCTTC. Translated, it gives CASSRGTNYGYTF.

A note on this clonotype: A much larger clone lies a single base off, so this may be a read error. The chain couples TRBV11-3 to TRBJ2-1, with 9 bases matching TRBD1. Germline-derived CDR1 and CDR2 are SGHNT and YENEEA. The CDR3 has 13 residues. The J segment lost 10 bases and the V segment lost 3 bases, leaving 4 bases of the junction unmatched. The CDR3 DNA is TGTGCCAGCAGCTTGGACAGGGGAGGCGAGCAGTTCTTC. Encoded protein: CASSLDRGGEQFF.

This clonotype has at least ten counts. This CDR3 reads CASASGRKTDTQYF. Written as DNA, the CDR3 is TGTGCCAGCGCTAGCGGGAGGAAAACAGATACGCAGTATTTT. This chain connects TRBV2 to TRBJ2-3, with 11 bases matching TRBD2. CDR1 is SNHLY and CDR2 is FYNNEI in the germline V gene. This CDR3 spans 14 amino acids. J lost 3 bases, V lost 8 bases, and 4 bases had no gene match.